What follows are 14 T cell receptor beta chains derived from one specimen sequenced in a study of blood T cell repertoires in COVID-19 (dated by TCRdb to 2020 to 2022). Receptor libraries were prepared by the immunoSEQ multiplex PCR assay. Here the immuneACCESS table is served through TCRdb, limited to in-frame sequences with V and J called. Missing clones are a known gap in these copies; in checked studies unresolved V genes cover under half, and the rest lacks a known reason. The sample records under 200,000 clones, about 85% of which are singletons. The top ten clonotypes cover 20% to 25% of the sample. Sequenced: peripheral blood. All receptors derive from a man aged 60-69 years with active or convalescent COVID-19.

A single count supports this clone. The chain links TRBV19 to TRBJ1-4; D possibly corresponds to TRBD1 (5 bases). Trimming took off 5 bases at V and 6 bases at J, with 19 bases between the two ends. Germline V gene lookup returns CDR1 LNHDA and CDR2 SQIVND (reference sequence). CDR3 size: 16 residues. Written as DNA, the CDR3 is TGTGCCAGTAGTGGGGGACGGGACTCTTCATATGAAAAACTGTTTTTT. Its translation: CASSGGRDSSYEKLFF. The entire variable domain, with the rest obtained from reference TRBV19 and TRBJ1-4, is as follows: DGGITQSPKYLFRKEGQNVTLSCEQNLNHDAMYWYRQDPGQGLRLIYYSQIVNDFQKGDIAEGYSVSREKKESFPLTVTSAQKNPTAFYLCASSGGRDSSYEKLFFGSGTQLSVL.

CDR3 in amino acids: CASSPVVGQGIRTYGYTF. DNA of the CDR3: TGTGCCAGCTCACCTGTAGTGGGACAGGGGATTCGGACCTATGGCTACACCTTC. The chain carries TRBV18 and TRBJ1-2, with 10 bases matching TRBD1. CDR3 length: 18 amino acids. The ends lost 3 bases at V and 4 bases at J; junction bases unmatched: 14. Per the germline V gene, CDR1 is KGHSH and CDR2 is LQKENI. Filled out from reference TRBV18 and TRBJ1-2, the complete variable domain reads NAGVMQNPRHLVRRRGQEARLRCSPMKGHSHVYWYRQLPEEGLKFMVYLQKENIIDESGMPKERFSAEFPKEGPSILRIQQVVRGDSAAYFCASSPVVGQGIRTYGYTFGSGTRLTVV.

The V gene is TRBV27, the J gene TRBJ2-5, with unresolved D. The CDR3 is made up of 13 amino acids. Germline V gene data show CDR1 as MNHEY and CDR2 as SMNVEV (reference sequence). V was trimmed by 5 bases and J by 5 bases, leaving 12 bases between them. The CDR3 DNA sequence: TGTGCCAGCAGTCCCCCACTCGGGGAGACCCAGTACTTC. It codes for CASSPPLGETQYF.

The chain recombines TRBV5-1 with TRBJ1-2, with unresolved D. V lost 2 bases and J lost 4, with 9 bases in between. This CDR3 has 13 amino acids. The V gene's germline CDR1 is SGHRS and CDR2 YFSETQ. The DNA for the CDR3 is TGCGCCAGCAGCTTCGACTCTTCCTATGGCTACACCTTC. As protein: CASSFDSSYGYTF.

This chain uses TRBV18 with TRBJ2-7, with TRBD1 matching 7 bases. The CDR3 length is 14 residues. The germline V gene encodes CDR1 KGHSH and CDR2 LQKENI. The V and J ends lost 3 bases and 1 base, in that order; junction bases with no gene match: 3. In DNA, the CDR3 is TGTGCCAGCTCACCCCGGACAGGATCCTACGAGCAGTACTTC. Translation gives CASSPRTGSYEQYF. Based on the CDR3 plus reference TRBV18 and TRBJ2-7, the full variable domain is NAGVMQNPRHLVRRRGQEARLRCSPMKGHSHVYWYRQLPEEGLKFMVYLQKENIIDESGMPKERFSAEFPKEGPSILRIQQVVRGDSAAYFCASSPRTGSYEQYFGPGTRLTVT.

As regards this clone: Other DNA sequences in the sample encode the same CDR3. CDR3 region: CASSLGQGQETQYF. The CDR3 nucleotides read TGTGCCAGCAGTCTCGGACAGGGCCAAGAGACCCAGTACTTC. The rearrangement joins TRBV5-4 to TRBJ2-5; 8 nucleotides line up with TRBD1. The CDR3 consists of 14 residues. V dropped 5 bases and J dropped 1; count of bases not matched to a gene: 4. CDR1 is SGHNT and CDR2 is YYREEE in the germline V gene (reference sequence).

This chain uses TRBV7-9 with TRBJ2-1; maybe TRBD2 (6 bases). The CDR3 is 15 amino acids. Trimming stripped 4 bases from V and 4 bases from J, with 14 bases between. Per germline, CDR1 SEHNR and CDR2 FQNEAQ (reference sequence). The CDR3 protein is CASSYLGGRYNEQFF. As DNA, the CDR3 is TGTGCCAGCAGCTATTTGGGGGGAAGATACAATGAGCAGTTCTTC.

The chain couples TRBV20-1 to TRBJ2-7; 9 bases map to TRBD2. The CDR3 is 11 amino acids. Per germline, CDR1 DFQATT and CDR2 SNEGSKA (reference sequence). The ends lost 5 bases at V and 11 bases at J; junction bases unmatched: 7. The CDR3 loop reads CSALTGTSKYF. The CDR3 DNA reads TGCAGTGCTTTAACCGGGACTAGCAAGTACTTC.

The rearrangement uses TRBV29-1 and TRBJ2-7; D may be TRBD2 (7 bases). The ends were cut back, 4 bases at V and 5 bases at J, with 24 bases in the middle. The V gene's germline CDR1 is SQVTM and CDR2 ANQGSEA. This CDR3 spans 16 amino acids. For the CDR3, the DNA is TGCAGCGTTGGCGGAGGGGGGGGCCCTGCCAGGGACGAGCAGTACTTC. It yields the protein CSVGGGGGPARDEQYF.

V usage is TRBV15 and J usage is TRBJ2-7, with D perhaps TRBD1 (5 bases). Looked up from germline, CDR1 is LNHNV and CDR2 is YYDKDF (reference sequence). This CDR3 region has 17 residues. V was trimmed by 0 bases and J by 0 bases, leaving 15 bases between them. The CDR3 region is CATSREYVKGPSYEQYF. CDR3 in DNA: TGTGCCACCAGCAGAGAATATGTGAAGGGGCCCTCCTACGAGCAGTACTTC.

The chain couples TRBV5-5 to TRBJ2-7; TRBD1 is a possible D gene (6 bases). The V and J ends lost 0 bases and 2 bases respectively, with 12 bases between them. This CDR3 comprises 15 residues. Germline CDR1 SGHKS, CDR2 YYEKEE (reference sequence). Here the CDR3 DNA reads TGTGCCAGCAGCTTGGCGCTACAGGGTACCTACGAGCAGTACTTC. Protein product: CASSLALQGTYEQYF. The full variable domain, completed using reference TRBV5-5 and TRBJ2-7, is DAGVTQSPTHLIKTRGQQVTLRCSPISGHKSVSWYQQVLGQGPQFIFQYYEKEERGRGNFPDRFSARQFPNYSSELNVNALLLGDSALYLCASSLALQGTYEQYFGPGTRLTVT.

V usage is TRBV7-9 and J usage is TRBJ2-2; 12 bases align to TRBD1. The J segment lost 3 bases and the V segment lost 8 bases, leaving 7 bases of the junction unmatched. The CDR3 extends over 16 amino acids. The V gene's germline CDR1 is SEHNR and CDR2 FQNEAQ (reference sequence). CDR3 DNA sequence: TGTGCCAGCTCCGGGACAGGGGGCTTTTACACCGGGGAGCTGTTTTTT. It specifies CASSGTGGFYTGELFF.

The CDR3 protein is CASKDRGGLGEQFF. CDR3 coding DNA: TGTGCCAGTAAAGACAGGGGGGGTCTAGGGGAGCAGTTCTTC. The chain recombines TRBV19 with TRBJ2-1, with 9 bases aligning to TRBD1. The CDR3 is 14 amino acids. V lost 7 bases and J lost 10; bases outside the gene matches: 11. The germline gives CDR1 LNHDA, CDR2 SQIVND (reference sequence).

The CDR3 protein is CASSSQTGLTEAFF. CDR3 in DNA: TGCGCCAGCAGCTCGCAGACAGGGTTAACTGAAGCTTTCTTT. The chain joins TRBV5-1 to TRBJ1-1; 7 nucleotides match TRBD1. The V and J ends lost 3 bases and 5 bases, in that order; junction bases with no gene match: 7. The germline gives CDR1 SGHRS, CDR2 YFSETQ. This CDR3 spans 14 amino acids.